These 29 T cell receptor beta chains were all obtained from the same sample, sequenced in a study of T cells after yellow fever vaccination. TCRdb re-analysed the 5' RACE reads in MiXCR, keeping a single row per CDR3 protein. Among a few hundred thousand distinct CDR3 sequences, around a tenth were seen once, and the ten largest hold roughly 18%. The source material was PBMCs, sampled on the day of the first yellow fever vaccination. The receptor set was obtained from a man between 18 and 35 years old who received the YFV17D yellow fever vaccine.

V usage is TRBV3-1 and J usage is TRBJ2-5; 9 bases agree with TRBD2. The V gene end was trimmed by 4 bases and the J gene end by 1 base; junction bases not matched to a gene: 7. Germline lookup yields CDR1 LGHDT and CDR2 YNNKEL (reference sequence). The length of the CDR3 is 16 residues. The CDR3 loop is CASSRWASGTQETQYF. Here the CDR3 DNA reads TGTGCCAGCAGCCGGTGGGCTAGCGGGACCCAAGAGACCCAGTACTTC.

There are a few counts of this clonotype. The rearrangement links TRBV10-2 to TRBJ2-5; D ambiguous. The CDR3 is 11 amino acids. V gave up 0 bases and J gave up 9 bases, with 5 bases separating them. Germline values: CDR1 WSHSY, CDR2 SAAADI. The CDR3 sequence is CASSESMAQYF. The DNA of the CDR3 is TGCGCCAGCAGTGAGTCAATGGCCCAGTACTTC.

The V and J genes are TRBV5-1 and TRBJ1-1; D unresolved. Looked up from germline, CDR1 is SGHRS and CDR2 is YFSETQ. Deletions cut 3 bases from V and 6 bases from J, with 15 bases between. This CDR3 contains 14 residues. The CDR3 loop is CASSSFSAVAEAFF. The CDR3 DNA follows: TGCGCCAGCAGCTCCTTCTCGGCGGTTGCTGAAGCTTTCTTT.

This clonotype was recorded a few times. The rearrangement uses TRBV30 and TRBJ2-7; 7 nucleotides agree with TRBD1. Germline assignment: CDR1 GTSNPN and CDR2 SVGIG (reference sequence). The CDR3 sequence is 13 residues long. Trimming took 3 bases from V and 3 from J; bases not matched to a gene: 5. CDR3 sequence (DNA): TGTGCCTGGAGCCCGTCAGGGGGCTACGAGCAGTACTTC. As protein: CAWSPSGGYEQYF.

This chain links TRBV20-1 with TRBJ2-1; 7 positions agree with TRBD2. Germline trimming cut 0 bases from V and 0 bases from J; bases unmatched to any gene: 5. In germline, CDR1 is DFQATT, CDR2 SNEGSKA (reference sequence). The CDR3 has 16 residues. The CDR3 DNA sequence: TGCAGTGCTAGAGATGGGGGGGGGAACTCCTACAATGAGCAGTTCTTC. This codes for CSARDGGGNSYNEQFF.

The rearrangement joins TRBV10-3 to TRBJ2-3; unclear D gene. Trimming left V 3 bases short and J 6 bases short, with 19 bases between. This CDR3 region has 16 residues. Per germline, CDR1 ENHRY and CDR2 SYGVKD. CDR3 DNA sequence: TGTGCCATCAGTGAAACGAGGCTGGTTTCCACGGATACGCAGTATTTT. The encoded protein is CAISETRLVSTDTQYF.

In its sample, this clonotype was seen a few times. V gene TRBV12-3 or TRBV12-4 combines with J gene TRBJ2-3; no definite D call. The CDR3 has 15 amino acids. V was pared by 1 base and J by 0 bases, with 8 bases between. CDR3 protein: CASSLEGRSTDTQYF. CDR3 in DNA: TGTGCCAGCAGTTTAGAGGGCAGGAGCACAGATACGCAGTATTTT.

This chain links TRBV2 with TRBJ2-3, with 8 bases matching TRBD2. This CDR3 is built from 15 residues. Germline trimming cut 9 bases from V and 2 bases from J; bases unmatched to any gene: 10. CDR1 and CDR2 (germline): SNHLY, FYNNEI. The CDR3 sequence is CASQGSGAITDTQYF. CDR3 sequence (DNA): TGTGCCAGTCAGGGTAGCGGGGCGATCACAGATACGCAGTATTTT.

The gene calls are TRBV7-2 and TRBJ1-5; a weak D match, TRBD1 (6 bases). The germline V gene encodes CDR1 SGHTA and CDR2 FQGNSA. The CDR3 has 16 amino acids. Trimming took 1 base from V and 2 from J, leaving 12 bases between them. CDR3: CASSLGGGGGNQPQHF. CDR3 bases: TGTGCCAGCAGCTTAGGGGGCGGGGGCGGCAATCAGCCCCAGCATTTT.

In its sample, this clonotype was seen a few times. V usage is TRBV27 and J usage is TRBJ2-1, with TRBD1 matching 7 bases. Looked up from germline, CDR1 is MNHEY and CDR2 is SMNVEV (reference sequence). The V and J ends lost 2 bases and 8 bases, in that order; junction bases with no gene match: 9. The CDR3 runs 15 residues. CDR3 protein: CASSLQTGREDEQFF. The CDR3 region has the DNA TGTGCCAGCAGTTTACAGACAGGGCGTGAGGATGAGCAGTTCTTC.

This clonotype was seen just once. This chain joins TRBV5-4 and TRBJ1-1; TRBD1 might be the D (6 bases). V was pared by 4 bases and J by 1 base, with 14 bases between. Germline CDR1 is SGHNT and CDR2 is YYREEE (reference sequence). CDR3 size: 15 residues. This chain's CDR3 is CASSPLGGQNTEAFF. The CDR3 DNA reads TGTGCCAGCAGCCCCCTGGGGGGACAGAACACTGAAGCTTTCTTT.

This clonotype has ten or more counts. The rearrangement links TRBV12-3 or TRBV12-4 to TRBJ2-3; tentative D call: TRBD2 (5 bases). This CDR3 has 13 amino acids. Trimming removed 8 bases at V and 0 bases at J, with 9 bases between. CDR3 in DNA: TGTGCCAGCCGGCGGGCCAGCACAGATACGCAGTATTTT. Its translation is CASRRASTDTQYF.

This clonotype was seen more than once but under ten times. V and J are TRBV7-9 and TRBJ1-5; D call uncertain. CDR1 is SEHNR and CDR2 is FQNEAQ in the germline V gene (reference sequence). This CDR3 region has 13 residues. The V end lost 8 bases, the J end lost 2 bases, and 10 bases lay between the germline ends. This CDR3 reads CASSAGGNQPQHF. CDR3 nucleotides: TGTGCCAGCTCCGCCGGAGGCAATCAGCCCCAGCATTTT.

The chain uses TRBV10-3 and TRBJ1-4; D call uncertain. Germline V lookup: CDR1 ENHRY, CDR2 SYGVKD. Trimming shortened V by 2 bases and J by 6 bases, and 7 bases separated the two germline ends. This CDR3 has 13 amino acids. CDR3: CAISERVDEKLFF. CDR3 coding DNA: TGTGCCATCAGTGAGCGGGTAGATGAAAAACTGTTTTTT.

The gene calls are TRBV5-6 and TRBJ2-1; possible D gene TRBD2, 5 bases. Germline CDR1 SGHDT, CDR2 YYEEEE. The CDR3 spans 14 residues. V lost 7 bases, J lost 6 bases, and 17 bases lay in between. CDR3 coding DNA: TGTGCCAGCCGATCCCTGGACTTCCTCAATGAGCAGTTCTTC. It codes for CASRSLDFLNEQFF.

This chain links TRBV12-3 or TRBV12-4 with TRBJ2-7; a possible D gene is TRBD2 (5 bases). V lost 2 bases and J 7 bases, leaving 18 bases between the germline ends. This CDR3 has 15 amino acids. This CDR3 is CASSLKVLAGGEQYF. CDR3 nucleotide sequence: TGTGCCAGCAGTTTAAAGGTCTTGGCAGGCGGGGAGCAGTACTTC.

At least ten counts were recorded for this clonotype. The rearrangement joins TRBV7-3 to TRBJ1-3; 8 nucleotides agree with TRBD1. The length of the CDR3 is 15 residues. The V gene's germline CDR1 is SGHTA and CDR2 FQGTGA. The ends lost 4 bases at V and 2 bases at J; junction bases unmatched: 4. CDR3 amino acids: CASSYGQGPGNTIYF. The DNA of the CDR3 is TGTGCCAGCAGCTACGGACAGGGACCTGGAAACACCATATATTTT.

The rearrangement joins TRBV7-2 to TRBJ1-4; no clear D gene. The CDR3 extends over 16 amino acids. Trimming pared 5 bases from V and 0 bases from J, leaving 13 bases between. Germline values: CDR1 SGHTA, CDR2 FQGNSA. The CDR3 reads CASSPKHRATNEKLFF. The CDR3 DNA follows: TGTGCCAGCAGCCCTAAACACAGAGCAACTAATGAAAAACTGTTTTTT.

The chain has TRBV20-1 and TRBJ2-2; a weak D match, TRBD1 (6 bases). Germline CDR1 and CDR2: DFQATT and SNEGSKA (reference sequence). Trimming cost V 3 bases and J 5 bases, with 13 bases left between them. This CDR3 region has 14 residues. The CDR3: CSARGTTRTGELFF. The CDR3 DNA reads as TGCAGTGCTAGGGGGACAACGAGAACCGGGGAGCTGTTTTTT.

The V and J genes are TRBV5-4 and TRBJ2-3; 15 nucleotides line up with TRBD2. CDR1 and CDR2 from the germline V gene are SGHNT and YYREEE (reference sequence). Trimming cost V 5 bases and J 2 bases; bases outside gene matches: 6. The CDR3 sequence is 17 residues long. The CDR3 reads CASRTGTSGGYTDTQYF. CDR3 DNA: TGTGCCAGCAGAACCGGGACTAGCGGGGGGTACACAGATACGCAGTATTTT. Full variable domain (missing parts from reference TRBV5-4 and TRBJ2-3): ETGVTQSPTHLIKTRGQQVTLRCSSQSGHNTVSWYQQALGQGPQFIFQYYREEENGRGNFPPRFSGLQFPNYSSELNVNALELDDSALYLCASRTGTSGGYTDTQYFGPGTRLTVL.

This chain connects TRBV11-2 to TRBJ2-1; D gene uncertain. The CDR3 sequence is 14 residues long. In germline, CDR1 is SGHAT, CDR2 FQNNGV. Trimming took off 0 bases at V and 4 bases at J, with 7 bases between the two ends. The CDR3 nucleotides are TGTGCCAGCAGCTTAGACGACGCTTACAATGAGCAGTTCTTC. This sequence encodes CASSLDDAYNEQFF. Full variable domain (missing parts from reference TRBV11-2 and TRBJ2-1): EAGVAQSPRYKIIEKRQSVAFWCNPISGHATLYWYQQILGQGPKLLIQFQNNGVVDDSQLPKDRFSAERLKGVDSTLKIQPAKLEDSAVYLCASSLDDAYNEQFFGPGTRLTVL.

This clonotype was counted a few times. CDR3: CSARDGGFWDGDQPQHF. For the CDR3, the DNA is TGCAGTGCTAGAGATGGGGGGTTTTGGGACGGCGATCAGCCCCAGCATTTT. This chain uses TRBV20-1 with TRBJ1-5, with D possibly TRBD1 on 5 matching bases. The CDR3 consists of 17 residues. From germline, CDR1 is DFQATT and CDR2 SNEGSKA (reference sequence). V was shortened by 0 bases and J by 5 bases, with 20 bases between the two germline ends.

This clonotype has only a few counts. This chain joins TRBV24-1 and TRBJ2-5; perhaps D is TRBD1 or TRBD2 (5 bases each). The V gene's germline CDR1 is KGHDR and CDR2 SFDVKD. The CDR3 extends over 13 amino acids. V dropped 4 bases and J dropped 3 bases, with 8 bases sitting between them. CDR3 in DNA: TGTGCCACCAGTGACGGGGCGGAAGAGACCCAGTACTTC. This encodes CATSDGAEETQYF.

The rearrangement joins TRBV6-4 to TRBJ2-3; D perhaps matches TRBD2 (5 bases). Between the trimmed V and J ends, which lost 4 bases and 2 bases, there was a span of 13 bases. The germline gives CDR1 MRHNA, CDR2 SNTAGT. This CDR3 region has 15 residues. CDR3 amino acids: CASSASGGPTDTQYF. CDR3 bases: TGTGCCAGCAGTGCGTCCGGAGGCCCCACAGATACGCAGTATTTT.

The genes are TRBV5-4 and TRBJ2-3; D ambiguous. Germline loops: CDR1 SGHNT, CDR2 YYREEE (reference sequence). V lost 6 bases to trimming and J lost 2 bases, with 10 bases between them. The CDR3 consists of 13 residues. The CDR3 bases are TGTGCCAGCAATGCGGAGTACACAGATACGCAGTATTTT. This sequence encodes CASNAEYTDTQYF.

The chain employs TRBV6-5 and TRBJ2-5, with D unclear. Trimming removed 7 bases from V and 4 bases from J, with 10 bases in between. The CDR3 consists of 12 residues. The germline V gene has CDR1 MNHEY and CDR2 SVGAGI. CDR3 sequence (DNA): TGTGCCAGCACGGGTCGGAGAGAGACCCAGTACTTC. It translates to CASTGRRETQYF.

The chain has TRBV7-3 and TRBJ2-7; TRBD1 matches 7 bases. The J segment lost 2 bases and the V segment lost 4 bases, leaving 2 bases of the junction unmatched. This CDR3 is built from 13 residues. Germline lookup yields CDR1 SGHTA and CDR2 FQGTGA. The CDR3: CASSSRGPYEQYV. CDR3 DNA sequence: TGTGCCAGCAGCTCTAGGGGGCCCTACGAGCAGTACGTC.

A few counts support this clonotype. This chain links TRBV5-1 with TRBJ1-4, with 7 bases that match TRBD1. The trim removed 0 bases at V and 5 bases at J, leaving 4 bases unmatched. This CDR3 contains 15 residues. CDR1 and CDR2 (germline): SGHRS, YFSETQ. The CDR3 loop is CASSLAGQSNEKLFF. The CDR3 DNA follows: TGCGCCAGCAGCTTGGCGGGACAGTCCAATGAAAAACTGTTTTTT.

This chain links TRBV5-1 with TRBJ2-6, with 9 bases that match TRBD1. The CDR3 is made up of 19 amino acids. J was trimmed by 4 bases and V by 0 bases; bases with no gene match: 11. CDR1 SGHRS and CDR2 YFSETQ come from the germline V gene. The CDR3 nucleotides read TGCGCCAGCAGCTTGGCACCGGACAGGGGTTTTTCAGGGGCCAACGTCCTGACTTTC. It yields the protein CASSLAPDRGFSGANVLTF.